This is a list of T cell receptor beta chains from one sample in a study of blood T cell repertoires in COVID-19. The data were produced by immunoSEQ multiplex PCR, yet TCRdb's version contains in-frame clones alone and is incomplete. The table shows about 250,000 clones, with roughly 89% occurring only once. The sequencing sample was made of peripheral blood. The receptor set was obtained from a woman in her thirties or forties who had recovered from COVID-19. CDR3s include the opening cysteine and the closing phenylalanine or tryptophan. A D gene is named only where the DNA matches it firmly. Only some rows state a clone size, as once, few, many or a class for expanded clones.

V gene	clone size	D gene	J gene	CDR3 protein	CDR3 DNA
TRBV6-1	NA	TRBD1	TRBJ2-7	CASSDGQGAREQYF	TGTGCCAGCAGTGACGGGCAGGGGGCCCGCGAGCAGTACTTC
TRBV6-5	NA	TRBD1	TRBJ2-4	CASSSSGQGVQYF	TGTGCCAGCAGTTCCTCTGGACAGGGGGTTCAGTACTTC
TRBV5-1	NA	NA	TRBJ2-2	CASSPPGTNTGELFF	TGCGCCAGCAGCCCGCCCGGGACTAACACCGGGGAGCTGTTTTTT
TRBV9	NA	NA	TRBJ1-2	CASSASTPGNGYTF	TGTGCCAGCAGCGCCTCGACGCCGGGAAATGGCTACACCTTC
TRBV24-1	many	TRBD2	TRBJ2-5	CATSDSGGEETQYF	TGTGCCACCAGTGACTCGGGGGGGGAGGAGACCCAGTACTTC
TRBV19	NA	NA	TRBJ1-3	CASSRQASGNTIYF	TGTGCCAGTAGCCGCCAAGCCTCTGGAAACACCATATATTTT
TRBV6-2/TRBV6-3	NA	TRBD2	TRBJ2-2	CASSYLGLDHTGELFF	TGTGCCAGCAGTTACTTGGGACTAGATCACACCGGGGAGCTGTTTTTT
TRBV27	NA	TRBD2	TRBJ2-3	CASSPISGTSGSTDTQYF	TGTGCCAGCAGTCCTATTTCCGGTACTAGCGGAAGCACAGATACGCAGTATTTT
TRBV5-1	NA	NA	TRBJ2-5	CASSITLANGETQYF	TGCGCCAGCAGCATCACTCTTGCGAACGGGGAGACCCAGTACTTC
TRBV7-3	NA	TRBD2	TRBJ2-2	CASSSTSGNTGELFF	TGTGCCAGCAGCTCGACTAGCGGGAACACCGGGGAGCTGTTTTTT
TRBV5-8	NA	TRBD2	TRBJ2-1	CASSFSGSLYGSNNEQFF	TGTGCCAGCAGCTTTAGCGGGAGTCTCTACGGTTCGAACAATGAGCAGTTCTTC
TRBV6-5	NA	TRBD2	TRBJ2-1	CASSGSGGKGFF	TGTGCCAGCAGCGGGAGCGGGGGCAAAGGGTTCTTC
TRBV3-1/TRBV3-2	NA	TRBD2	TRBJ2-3	CASSQFGGGGTDTQYF	TGTGCCAGCAGCCAGTTCGGGGGAGGGGGCACAGATACGCAGTATTTT
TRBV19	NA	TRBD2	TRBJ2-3	CASSKNGTSGRAVTDTQYF	TGTGCCAGTAGCAAAAACGGGACTAGCGGGAGGGCCGTGACAGATACGCAGTATTTT
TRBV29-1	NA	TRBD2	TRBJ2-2	CSLIAGDTGELFF	TGCAGCCTTATAGCGGGAGACACCGGGGAGCTGTTTTTT
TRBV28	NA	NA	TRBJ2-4	CASSPNQGLKNIQYF	TGTGCCAGCAGTCCCAACCAGGGGCTGAAAAACATTCAGTACTTC
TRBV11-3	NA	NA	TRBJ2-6	CASSLVGSHSGANVLTF	TGTGCCAGCAGCTTAGTCGGGTCGCACTCTGGGGCCAACGTCCTGACTTTC
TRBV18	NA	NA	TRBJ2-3	CASSPPGRTDTQYF	TGTGCCAGCTCACCACCGGGGAGAACAGATACGCAGTATTTT
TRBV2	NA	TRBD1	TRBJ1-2	CASSEEFGQGHYGYTF	TGTGCCAGCAGTGAAGAGTTCGGACAGGGTCACTATGGCTACACCTTC
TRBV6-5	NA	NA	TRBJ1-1	CASGRGGDLVEAFF	TGTGCCAGCGGACGGGGGGGCGACCTCGTTGAAGCTTTCTTT
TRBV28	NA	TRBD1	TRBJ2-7	CASRPTGGVSYEQYF	TGTGCCAGCAGACCAACAGGGGGCGTCTCCTACGAGCAGTACTTC
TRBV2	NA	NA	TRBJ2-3	CASSPDRRYTDTQYF	TGTGCCAGCAGTCCTGACAGGCGATACACAGATACGCAGTATTTT
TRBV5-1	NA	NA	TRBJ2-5	CASSLSPGAVQETQYF	TGCGCCAGCAGCTTGTCCCCTGGGGCGGTCCAAGAGACCCAGTACTTC